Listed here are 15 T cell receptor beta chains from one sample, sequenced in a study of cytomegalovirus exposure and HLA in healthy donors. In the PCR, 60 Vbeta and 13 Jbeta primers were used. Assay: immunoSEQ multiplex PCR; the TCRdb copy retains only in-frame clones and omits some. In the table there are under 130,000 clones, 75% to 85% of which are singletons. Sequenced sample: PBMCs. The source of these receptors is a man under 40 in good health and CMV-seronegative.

The CDR3 sequence: CASSYSTPGRFQSYTF. The CDR3 coding sequence is TGTGCCAGCAGTTACTCGACACCAGGGCGATTTCAAAGCTACACCTTC. The gene calls are TRBV6-5 and TRBJ1-2; a weak D match, TRBD1 (5 bases). Looked up from germline, CDR1 is MNHEY and CDR2 is SVGAGI. CDR3 length: 16 amino acids. V was trimmed by 0 bases and J by 9 bases, leaving 20 bases between them.

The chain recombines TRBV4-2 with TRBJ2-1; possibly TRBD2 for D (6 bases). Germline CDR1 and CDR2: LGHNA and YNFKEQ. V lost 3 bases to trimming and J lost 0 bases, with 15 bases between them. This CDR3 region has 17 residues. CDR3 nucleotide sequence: TGTGCCAGCAGCCACCAAGGGAGGTCCGGCTCCTACAATGAGCAGTTCTTC. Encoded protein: CASSHQGRSGSYNEQFF.

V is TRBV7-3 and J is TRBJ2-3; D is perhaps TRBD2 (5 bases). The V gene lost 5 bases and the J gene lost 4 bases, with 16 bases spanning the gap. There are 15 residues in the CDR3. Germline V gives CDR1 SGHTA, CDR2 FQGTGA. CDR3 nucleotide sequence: TGTGCCAGCAGCCCGAACGGGCGGGTGGCAGATACGCAGTATTTT. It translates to CASSPNGRVADTQYF.

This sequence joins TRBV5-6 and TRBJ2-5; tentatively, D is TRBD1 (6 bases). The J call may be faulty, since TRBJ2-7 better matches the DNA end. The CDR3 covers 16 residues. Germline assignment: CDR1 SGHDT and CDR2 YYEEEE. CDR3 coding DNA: TGTGCCAGCAGCCGCCTCTACCGGGACAAGTCCTACGAGCAGTACTTC. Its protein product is CASSRLYRDKSYEQYF.

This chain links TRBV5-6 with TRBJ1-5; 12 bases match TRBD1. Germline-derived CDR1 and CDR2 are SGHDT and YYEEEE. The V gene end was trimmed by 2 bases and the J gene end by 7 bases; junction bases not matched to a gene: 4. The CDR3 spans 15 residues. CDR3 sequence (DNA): TGTGCCAGCAGCTTACGGGACAGGGGGCGACAGCCCCAGCATTTT. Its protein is CASSLRDRGRQPQHF.

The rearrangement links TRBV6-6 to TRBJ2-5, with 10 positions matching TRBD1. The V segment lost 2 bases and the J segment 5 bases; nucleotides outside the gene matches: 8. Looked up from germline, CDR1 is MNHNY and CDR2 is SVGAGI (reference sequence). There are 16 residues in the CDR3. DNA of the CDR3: TGTGCCAGCAGTTACGAAGGGACAGGGGCCAGGGAGACCCAGTACTTC. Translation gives CASSYEGTGARETQYF.

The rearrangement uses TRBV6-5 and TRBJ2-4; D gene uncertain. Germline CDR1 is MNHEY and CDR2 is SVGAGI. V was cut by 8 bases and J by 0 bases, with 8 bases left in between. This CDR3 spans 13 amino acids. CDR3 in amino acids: CASGPLAKNIQYF. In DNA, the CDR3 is TGTGCCAGCGGCCCCTTAGCCAAAAACATTCAGTACTTC.

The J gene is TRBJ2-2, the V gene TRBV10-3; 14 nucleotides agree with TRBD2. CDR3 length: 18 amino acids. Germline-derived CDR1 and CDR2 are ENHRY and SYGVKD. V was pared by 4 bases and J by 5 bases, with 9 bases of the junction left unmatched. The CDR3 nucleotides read TGTGCCATCAGTGGGATGACTAGCGGGGGGGCAAAGACCGGGGAGCTGTTTTTT. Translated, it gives CAISGMTSGGAKTGELFF.

CDR3 sequence: CASSVTGTSTDTQYF. The CDR3 DNA reads as TGCGCCAGCAGCGTGACTGGAACTAGCACAGATACGCAGTATTTT. The chain links TRBV5-1 to TRBJ2-3; D is ambiguous. CDR1 and CDR2 (germline): SGHRS, YFSETQ. The V and J ends lost 4 bases and 0 bases respectively, with 12 bases between them. CDR3 size: 15 residues.

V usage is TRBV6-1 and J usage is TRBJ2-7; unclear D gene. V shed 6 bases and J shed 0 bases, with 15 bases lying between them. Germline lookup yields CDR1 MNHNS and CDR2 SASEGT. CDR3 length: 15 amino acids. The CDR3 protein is CASRKQTTNSYEQYF. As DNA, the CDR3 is TGTGCCAGCAGGAAGCAGACAACCAACTCCTACGAGCAGTACTTC.

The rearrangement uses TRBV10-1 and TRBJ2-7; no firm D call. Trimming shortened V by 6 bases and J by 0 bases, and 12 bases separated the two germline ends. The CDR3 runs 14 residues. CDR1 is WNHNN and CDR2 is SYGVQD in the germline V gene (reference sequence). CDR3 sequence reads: CASSPEPSSYEQYF. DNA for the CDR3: TGCGCCAGCAGCCCCGAACCCAGCTCCTACGAGCAGTACTTC.

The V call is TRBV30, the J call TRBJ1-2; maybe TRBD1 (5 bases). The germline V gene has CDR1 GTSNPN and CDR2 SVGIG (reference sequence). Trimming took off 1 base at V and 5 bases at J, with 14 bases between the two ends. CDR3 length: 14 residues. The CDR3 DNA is TGTGCCTGGAGTGATCGGGGGGATCGTTATGGCTACACCTTC. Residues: CAWSDRGDRYGYTF.

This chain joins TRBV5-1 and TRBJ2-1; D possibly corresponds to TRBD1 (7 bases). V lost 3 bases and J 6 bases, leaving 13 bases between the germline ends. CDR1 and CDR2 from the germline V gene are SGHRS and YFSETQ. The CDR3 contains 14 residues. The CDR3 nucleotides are TGCGCCAGCAGCTGGGACTCAGGGGGCAATGAGCAGTTCTTC. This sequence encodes CASSWDSGGNEQFF. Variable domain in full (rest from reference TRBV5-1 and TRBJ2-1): KAGVTQTPRYLIKTRGQQVTLSCSPISGHRSVSWYQQTPGQGLQFLFEYFSETQRNKGNFPGRFSGRQFSNSRSEMNVSTLELGDSALYLCASSWDSGGNEQFFGPGTRLTVL.

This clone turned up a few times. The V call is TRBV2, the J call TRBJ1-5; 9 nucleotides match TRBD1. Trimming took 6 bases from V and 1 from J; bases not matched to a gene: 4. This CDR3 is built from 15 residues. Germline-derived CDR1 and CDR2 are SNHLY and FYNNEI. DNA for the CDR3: TGTGCCAGCAGCCCGGGACAGGGAAGCAATCAGCCCCAGCATTTT. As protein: CASSPGQGSNQPQHF.

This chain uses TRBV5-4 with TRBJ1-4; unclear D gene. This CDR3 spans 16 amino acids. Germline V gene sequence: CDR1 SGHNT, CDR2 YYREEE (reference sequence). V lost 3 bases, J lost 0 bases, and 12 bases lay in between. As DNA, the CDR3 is TGTGCCAGCAGCTCTCACCAGACTGCAACTAATGAAAAACTGTTTTTT. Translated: CASSSHQTATNEKLFF.